The next 14 T cell receptor beta chains were all read from a single sample in a study of beta chain features in type 1 diabetes. Broader study findings: Type 1 diabetes patients had moderately but significantly shorter TCRB CDR3s in all four CD4+ subsets.

These receptors have no known antigen. Every bit of the isolated RNA underwent reverse transcription, so sequencing read expressed TCRB transcripts. Some clones are missing from TCRdb's copy, which holds only in-frame ones; the method was immunoSEQ multiplex PCR. Of under 350,000 clones detected, approximately 25% appear once; the ten largest clones hold 0.012%. Sample: naive CD4+ T cells from blood. These receptors were taken from a woman aged 30 to 39 with type 1 diabetes.

There are a few counts of this clone. The CDR3 sequence: CASSRGEPNYGYTF. DNA of the CDR3: TGCGCCAGCAGCCGGGGGGAGCCAAACTATGGCTACACCTTC. The chain employs TRBV4-1 and TRBJ1-2; D may be TRBD1 (5 bases). There are 14 residues in the CDR3. V was shortened by 4 bases and J by 2 bases, with 11 bases between the two germline ends. Germline V lookup: CDR1 MGHRA, CDR2 YSYEKL.

The V gene is TRBV27, the J gene TRBJ1-2; D may be TRBD1 (6 bases). V lost 7 bases, J lost 5 bases, and 20 bases lay in between. This CDR3 has 15 amino acids. Germline V gives CDR1 MNHEY, CDR2 SMNVEV (reference sequence). The CDR3 bases are TGTGCCAGCACCTACCTGAACGGGACAAGTTATGGCTACACCTTC. Its protein product is CASTYLNGTSYGYTF.

There are a few counts of this clone. The CDR3 protein is CASRERGETQYF. The CDR3 nucleotides read TGTGCCAGCAGGGAGCGGGGAGAGACCCAGTACTTC. The chain is built from TRBV28 and TRBJ2-5; 7 bases are shared with TRBD2. V was pared by 6 bases and J by 4 bases, with 2 bases of the junction left unmatched. CDR1 MDHEN and CDR2 SYDVKM come from the germline V gene. This CDR3 region has 12 residues.

A few counts support this clone. The gene calls are TRBV29-1 and TRBJ1-1; the match to TRBD1 covers 7 bases. The length of the CDR3 is 13 residues. Germline V gene sequence: CDR1 SQVTM, CDR2 ANQGSEA. The trim removed 8 bases at V and 1 base at J, leaving 7 bases unmatched. DNA for the CDR3: TGCAGCTTCCGGGGACAGCAGAACACTGAAGCTTTCTTT. As protein: CSFRGQQNTEAFF. The full variable domain, with the rest looked up from reference TRBV29-1 and TRBJ1-1, is SAVISQKPSRDICQRGTSLTIQCQVDSQVTMMFWYRQQPGQSLTLIATANQGSEATYESGFVIDKFPISRPNLTFSTLTVSNMSPEDSSIYLCSFRGQQNTEAFFGQGTRLTVV.

This clone showed up just a few times. The J gene is TRBJ2-1, the V gene TRBV30; 9 nucleotides align to TRBD2. Germline CDR1 reads GTSNPN; CDR2 reads SVGIG (reference sequence). This CDR3 has 13 amino acids. The junction had 11 bases not matched to a gene; V was cut back by 5 bases and J by 12 bases. The CDR3 DNA reads TGTGCCTGGGCCGGGGCGGGAGGGTTAAGGCAGTTCTTC. It codes for CAWAGAGGLRQFF.

The gene calls are TRBV4-2 and TRBJ2-5; the match to TRBD2 covers 7 bases. CDR3 length: 14 amino acids. Germline V CDR1 and CDR2: LGHNA, YNFKEQ. V trimming: 2 bases; J trimming: 5 bases; junction bases outside the gene matches: 5. The CDR3 nucleotides are TGTGCCAGCAGCCAATCAGCGGGATTGGAGACCCAGTACTTC. Translated, it gives CASSQSAGLETQYF.

This chain joins TRBV5-1 and TRBJ2-7; TRBD2 matches at 7 bases. The germline CDR1 and CDR2 sequences are SGHRS and YFSETQ. The trim removed 4 bases at V and 5 bases at J, leaving 6 bases unmatched. The CDR3 runs 13 residues. CDR3: CASSLTSNHEQYF. The CDR3 region has the DNA TGCGCCAGCAGCCTGACTAGCAACCACGAGCAGTACTTC.

Worth noting for this clone: The junction differs from germline at one of its ends, possibly a read error. The CDR3 loop is CASSITSSGANVLTF. In DNA form, the CDR3 reads TGTGCCAGCAGCATAACTAGCTCTGGGGCCAACGTCCTGACTTTC. The rearrangement uses TRBV7-3 and TRBJ2-6; weak D call: TRBD2 (5 bases). CDR3 length equals 15 residues. Germline values: CDR1 SGHTA, CDR2 FQGTGA.

The chain recombines TRBV11-2 with TRBJ1-1; D gene ambiguous. The CDR3 runs to 14 residues. V was cut by 4 bases and J by 5 bases, with 14 bases left in between. Germline V gene lookup returns CDR1 SGHAT and CDR2 FQNNGV. In DNA form, the CDR3 reads TGTGCCAGCAGCTCCCTTCGGGGAGGGACTGAAGCTTTCTTT. This encodes CASSSLRGGTEAFF.

This clone was counted between two and nine times. The V and J genes are TRBV5-6 and TRBJ1-2, with 9 bases identical to TRBD1. Germline V gene data show CDR1 as SGHDT and CDR2 as YYEEEE. CDR3 length: 14 amino acids. Trimming cost V 1 base and J 5 bases; bases outside gene matches: 3. CDR3 DNA: TGTGCCAGCAGCTTGCCCGGGACAGGGTATGGCTACACCTTC. Its translation is CASSLPGTGYGYTF.

The rearrangement uses TRBV11-3 and TRBJ2-5; D remains ambiguous. CDR3 size: 12 residues. V gave up 4 bases and J gave up 5 bases, with 8 bases separating them. Germline V gives CDR1 SGHNT, CDR2 YENEEA. In DNA form, the CDR3 reads TGTGCCAGCAGCTCCTACGGGGAGACCCAGTACTTC. This sequence encodes CASSSYGETQYF.

This clone has just a few counts. J is TRBJ2-5 and V is TRBV11-1; TRBD1 matches at 9 bases. J was trimmed by 0 bases and V by 5 bases; bases with no gene match: 4. The CDR3 sequence is 15 residues long. Germline assignment: CDR1 SGHAT and CDR2 FQDESV (reference sequence). The CDR3 protein is CASSRTGAHQETQYF. In nucleotides, the CDR3 is TGTGCCAGCAGCCGGACAGGGGCCCACCAAGAGACCCAGTACTTC.

This clone turned up a few times. V usage is TRBV15 and J usage is TRBJ1-2; no clear D gene. Between the trimmed V and J ends, which lost 0 bases and 7 bases, there was a span of 9 bases. Germline CDR1 reads LNHNV; CDR2 reads YYDKDF (reference sequence). CDR3 length: 13 amino acids. The CDR3 protein is CATSRDDRGGYTF. The CDR3 DNA reads TGTGCCACCAGCAGAGATGACCGGGGTGGCTACACCTTC.

The CDR3 DNA reads TGTGCCAGTAGCCCCAGGTTTGGGAGCTCCTACAATGAGCAGTTCTTC. This gives the protein CASSPRFGSSYNEQFF. V and J are TRBV19 and TRBJ2-1; D may be TRBD2 (5 bases). CDR3 length: 16 amino acids. From germline, CDR1 is LNHDA and CDR2 SQIVND (reference sequence). V lost 6 bases and J lost 0, with 15 bases in between.